This T cell receptor (beta chain) originates from a study of shared clonotypes between healthy human individuals. Study background: Each donor had three CD4 naive, three CD4 memory, two CD8 naive and one CD8 memory plate.

CDR3 length: 15 residues. Germline assignment: CDR1 MDHEN and CDR2 SYDVKM. The V end lost 4 bases, the J end lost 6 bases, and 19 bases lay between the germline ends. TCRdb's copy holds only in-frame clones and misses some; the assay was immunoSEQ multiplex PCR. Found here are some 2,500,000 clones, less than 95% of them singletons; the top ten hold around 0.38%. The receptor comes from a man between 18 and 35 years old in good health. Some clones in this sample may be carry-over from other donors' samples. Specimen: naive CD4+ T cells from PBMCs. Subset here: CD45RA+ positively selected. V is TRBV28 and J is TRBJ2-7; TRBD2 might be the D (6 bases). The CDR3 DNA follows: TGTGCCAGCAGTTCCCACGGGGGTGGGACCGTCGAGCAGTACTTC. Protein product: CASSSHGGGTVEQYF.